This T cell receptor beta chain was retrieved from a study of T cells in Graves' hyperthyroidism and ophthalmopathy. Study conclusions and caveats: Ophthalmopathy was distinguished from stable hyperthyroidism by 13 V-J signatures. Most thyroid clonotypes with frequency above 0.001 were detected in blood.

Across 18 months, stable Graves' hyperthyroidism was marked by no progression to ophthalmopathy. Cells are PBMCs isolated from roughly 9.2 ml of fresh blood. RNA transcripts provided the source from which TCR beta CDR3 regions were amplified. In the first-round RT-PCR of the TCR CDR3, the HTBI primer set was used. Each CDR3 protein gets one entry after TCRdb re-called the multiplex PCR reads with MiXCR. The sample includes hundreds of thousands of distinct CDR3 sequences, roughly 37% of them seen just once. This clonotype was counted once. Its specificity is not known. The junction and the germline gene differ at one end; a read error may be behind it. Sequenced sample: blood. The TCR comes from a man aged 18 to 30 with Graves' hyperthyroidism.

CDR3 loop: CAGSPWGGYEQYF. The CDR3 DNA reads as TGTGCCGGCAGTCCGTGGGGCGGCTACGAGCAGTACTTC. The chain uses TRBV7-9 and TRBJ2-7; D is perhaps TRBD1 (5 bases). This CDR3 spans 13 amino acids. Germline V gives CDR1 SEHNR, CDR2 FQNEAQ (reference sequence).